This TCR beta chain originates from a study of blood T cells in healthy people across ages. Germline CDR1 and CDR2: KGHSH and LQKENI. There are 20 residues in the CDR3. V shed 6 bases and J shed 3 bases, with 29 bases lying between them. Sample donors were healthy Caucasian individuals that came from Russia, aged about 6 to 95. The amount of total RNA extracted per sample was at least 5.5 micrograms. A word on this clonotype: As yet, its antigen is unknown.

Then a second PCR, running roughly 7 to 11 cycles, was carried out with a sample-barcoded 5' primer and a J-beta primer mix. TCRdb ran MiXCR on the 5' RACE reads and lists one entry per CDR3 protein. Here the sample spans hundreds of thousands of distinct CDR3 sequences, 25% to 30% being singletons. Study-wide points: Greater diversity and more naive CD4+ cells were seen in long-lived donors than in aged donors. As naive T cell percentage varied, TCR beta diversity correlated strongly with it.

Sequences were obtained from blood. The TCR originated in a woman aged 80 or over in good health. The chain has TRBV18 and TRBJ1-4, with D perhaps matching TRBD1 (6 bases). The CDR3 loop is CASSPLGRTRSRGSNEKLFF. The CDR3 nucleotides are TGTGCCAGCTCGCCCTTAGGCAGAACCCGTAGCAGGGGATCTAATGAAAAACTGTTTTTT.